This TCR beta chain was recovered during a study of blood T cells in healthy people across ages. Overall study findings and caveats: A roughly linear fall in TCR beta diversity per million T cells was seen with increasing age.

With a J-beta primer mix and a sample-barcoded 5' primer, a second PCR ran roughly 6 to 11 cycles. TCRdb re-called the 5' RACE reads with MiXCR, one entry per CDR3 protein. The sample lists hundreds of thousands of distinct CDR3 sequences, over 20% seen once, with 3% to 4% in the top ten. Every donor gave 9.5 to 10 milliliters of peripheral blood. The CDR3 totals 15 residues. CDR1 is MNHNY, CDR2 SVGAGI, per germline (reference sequence). V dropped 5 bases and J dropped 2 bases, with 14 bases sitting between them. This clonotype was observed many times. The antigen is not known. The chain joins TRBV6-6 to TRBJ2-3; possibly TRBD1 or TRBD2 for D (5 bases each). Sample: blood. This receptor was obtained from a man in his 70s in good health. The chain's CDR3 is CASSQPGRITDTQYF. DNA of the CDR3: TGTGCCAGCAGTCAGCCGGGACGGATCACAGATACGCAGTATTTT.